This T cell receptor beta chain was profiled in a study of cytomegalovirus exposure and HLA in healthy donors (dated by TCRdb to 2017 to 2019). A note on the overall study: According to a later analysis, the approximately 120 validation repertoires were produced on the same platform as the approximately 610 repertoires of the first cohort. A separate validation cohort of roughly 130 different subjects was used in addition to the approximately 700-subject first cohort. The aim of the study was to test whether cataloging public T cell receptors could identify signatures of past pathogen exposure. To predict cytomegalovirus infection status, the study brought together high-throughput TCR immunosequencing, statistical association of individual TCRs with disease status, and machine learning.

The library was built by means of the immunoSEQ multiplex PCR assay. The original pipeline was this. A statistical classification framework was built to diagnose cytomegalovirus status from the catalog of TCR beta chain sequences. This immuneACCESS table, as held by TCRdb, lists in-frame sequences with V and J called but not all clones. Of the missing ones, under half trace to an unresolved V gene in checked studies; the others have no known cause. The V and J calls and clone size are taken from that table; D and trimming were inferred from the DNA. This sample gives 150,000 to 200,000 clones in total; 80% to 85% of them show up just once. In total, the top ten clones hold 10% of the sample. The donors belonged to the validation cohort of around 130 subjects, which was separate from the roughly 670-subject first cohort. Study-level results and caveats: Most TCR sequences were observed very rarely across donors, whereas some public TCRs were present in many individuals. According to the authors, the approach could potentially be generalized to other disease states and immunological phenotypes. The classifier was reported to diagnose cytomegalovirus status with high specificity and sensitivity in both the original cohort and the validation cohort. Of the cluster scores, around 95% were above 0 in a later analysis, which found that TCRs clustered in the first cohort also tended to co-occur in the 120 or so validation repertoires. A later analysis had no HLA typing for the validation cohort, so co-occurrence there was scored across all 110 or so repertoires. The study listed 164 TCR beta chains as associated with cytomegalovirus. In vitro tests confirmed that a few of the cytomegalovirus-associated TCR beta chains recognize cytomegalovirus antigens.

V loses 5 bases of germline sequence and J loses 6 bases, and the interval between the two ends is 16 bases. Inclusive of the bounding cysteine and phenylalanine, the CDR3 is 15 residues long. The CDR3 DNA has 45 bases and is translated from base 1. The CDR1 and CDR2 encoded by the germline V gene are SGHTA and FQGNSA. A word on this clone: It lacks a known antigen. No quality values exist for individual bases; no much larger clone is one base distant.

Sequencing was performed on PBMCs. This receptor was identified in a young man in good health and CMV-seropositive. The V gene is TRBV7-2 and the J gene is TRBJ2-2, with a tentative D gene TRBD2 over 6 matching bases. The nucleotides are TGTGCCAGCAGCCGGGACTCCCGGGGCGCCGGGGAGCTGTTTTTT. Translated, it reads CASSRDSRGAGELFF.